These 25 T cell receptor beta chains were all obtained from the same sample, sequenced in a study of early T cells in non-severe SARS-CoV-2 infection (dated by TCRdb to about 2021). The method was 5' RACE. The sequencer listed for this sample is NextSeq 500. TCRdb reworked the public reads: Q25 trimming with fastp, MiXCR clone assembly, productive beta chains retained. CDR3 protein sequences are deduplicated, and each keeps its most common genes and DNA. The sample yields approximately 50,000 distinct CDR3 sequences; about 9.3% were counted once. The ten largest account for 14% to 15% of the sample. Sequenced material: whole blood. These receptors were taken from an adult who was a healthcare worker with PCR-confirmed SARS-CoV-2 infection or an uninfected control (not recorded which).

The table lists this clonotype with many counts. The chain recombines TRBV12-3 or TRBV12-4 with TRBJ1-5, with TRBD1 identical over 7 bases. V trimming: 4 bases; J trimming: 4 bases; junction bases outside the gene matches: 19. This CDR3 has 19 residues. The chain's CDR3 is CASSSRSLLRDRRNQPQHF. CDR3 bases: TGTGCCAGCAGTTCCCGATCATTACTCCGGGACAGAAGGAATCAGCCCCAGCATTTT.

The table lists this clonotype with many counts. This rearrangement joins TRBV6-2 or TRBV6-3 to TRBJ2-7, with D unresolved. The V end lost 4 bases, the J end lost 8 bases, and 12 bases lay between the germline ends. Germline CDR1 and CDR2: MNHEY and SVGEGT. The CDR3 consists of 12 residues. Here the CDR3 DNA reads TGTGCCAGCAGTTCCGGACCGTCGAAGCAGTACTTC. Protein sequence: CASSSGPSKQYF.

This clonotype was counted many times. The CDR3 sequence is CASTRFRLALYNEQFF. Here the CDR3 DNA reads TGTGCCAGCACCAGGTTCCGACTAGCGCTCTACAATGAGCAGTTCTTC. V gene TRBV5-6 combines with J gene TRBJ2-1; 8 nucleotides line up with TRBD2. Trimming removed 6 bases from V and 3 bases from J; junction bases left unmatched: 11. This CDR3 contains 16 residues. Germline V lookup: CDR1 SGHDT, CDR2 YYEEEE.

The chain joins TRBV3-1 to TRBJ2-7; D perhaps matches TRBD2 (6 bases). Germline V gene data show CDR1 as LGHDT and CDR2 as YNNKEL (reference sequence). There are 17 residues in the CDR3. V shed 0 bases and J shed 4 bases, with 19 bases lying between them. The CDR3 sequence is CASSQDLRDFPTYEQYF. CDR3 sequence (DNA): TGTGCCAGCAGCCAAGATCTTCGGGACTTCCCCACTTACGAGCAGTACTTC.

This clonotype was counted between two and nine times. The rearrangement uses TRBV6-2 or TRBV6-3 and TRBJ2-2; no clear D gene. In germline, CDR1 is MNHEY, CDR2 SVGEGT. This CDR3 is 17 amino acids long. V gave up 0 bases and J gave up 2 bases, with 13 bases separating them. The CDR3 loop is CASSYSMFRRNTGELFF. CDR3 in DNA: TGTGCCAGCAGTTACTCGATGTTCCGTAGAAACACCGGGGAGCTGTTTTTT.

This clonotype was counted only a few times. J is TRBJ1-6 and V is TRBV5-1; 7 bases fit TRBD1. Germline CDR1 SGHRS, CDR2 YFSETQ. V lost 2 bases and J lost 7; bases outside the gene matches: 3. The CDR3 is 14 amino acids. DNA of the CDR3: TGCGCCAGCAGCTTCAACAGGGGAAATTCACCCCTCCACTTT. This codes for CASSFNRGNSPLHF.

The chain combines TRBV29-1 with TRBJ2-2, with unresolved D. Germline V lookup: CDR1 SQVTM, CDR2 ANQGSEA. Deletions cut 5 bases from V and 7 bases from J, with 17 bases between. The CDR3 runs to 14 residues. In DNA, the CDR3 is TGCAGCGTTATTGAAGACCTGGTGGTCGGGGAGCTGTTTTTT. It is translated as CSVIEDLVVGELFF.

This clonotype was found many times. The chain carries TRBV18 and TRBJ1-2, with D perhaps TRBD1 (6 bases). The CDR3 totals 12 residues. V lost 5 bases and J 8 bases, leaving 12 bases between the germline ends. Germline CDR1 KGHSH, CDR2 LQKENI. This CDR3 is CASSATGNGYTF. In DNA form, the CDR3 reads TGTGCCAGCTCAGCTACAGGGAACGGCTACACCTTC. The whole variable domain, remainder taken from reference TRBV18 and TRBJ1-2, is NAGVMQNPRHLVRRRGQEARLRCSPMKGHSHVYWYRQLPEEGLKFMVYLQKENIIDESGMPKERFSAEFPKEGPSILRIQQVVRGDSAAYFCASSATGNGYTFGSGTRLTVV.

This clonotype was counted many times. The J gene is TRBJ1-1, the V gene TRBV3-1; TRBD1 matches 9 bases. The CDR3 spans 15 residues. V lost 1 base, J lost 4 bases, and 4 bases stayed unmatched. CDR1 and CDR2 (germline): LGHDT, YNNKEL (reference sequence). The CDR3 loop reads CASSQGTGETTEAFF. The CDR3 DNA sequence: TGTGCCAGCAGCCAAGGGACAGGGGAGACCACTGAAGCTTTCTTT.

This clonotype has at least ten counts. The CDR3 here is CASSQDIQGGETQYF. The CDR3 DNA sequence: TGTGCCAGCAGCCAAGATATCCAGGGAGGAGAGACCCAGTACTTC. V is TRBV4-2 and J is TRBJ2-5; D may be TRBD2 (6 bases). The CDR3 totals 15 residues. Germline CDR1 is LGHNA and CDR2 is YNFKEQ. V was trimmed by 0 bases and J by 4 bases, leaving 12 bases between them.

This clonotype was counted only a few times. The chain carries TRBV5-1 and TRBJ2-1; TRBD2 matches at 14 bases. Losses at the gene ends were 0 bases for V and 6 bases for J; bases not matched to a gene: 5. Germline V gene sequence: CDR1 SGHRS, CDR2 YFSETQ. This CDR3 comprises 17 residues. The CDR3 DNA follows: TGCGCCAGCAGCTTGGTTCTCGGGACTAGCGGGAGCAATGAGCAGTTCTTC. Translating it yields CASSLVLGTSGSNEQFF.

This clonotype was counted many times. This chain uses TRBV7-6 with TRBJ2-3; the match to TRBD1 covers 7 bases. This CDR3 region has 15 residues. The V gene end was trimmed by 5 bases and the J gene end by 2 bases; junction bases not matched to a gene: 7. Germline lookup yields CDR1 SGHVS and CDR2 FNYEAQ. In nucleotides, the CDR3 is TGTGCCAGCAGCCCGGGACAGATCGTCACAGATACGCAGTATTTT. It encodes CASSPGQIVTDTQYF.

This clonotype has ten or more counts. This rearrangement joins TRBV7-2 to TRBJ2-1; 11 nucleotides line up with TRBD2. J was trimmed by 1 base and V by 5 bases; bases with no gene match: 4. Germline V lookup: CDR1 SGHTA, CDR2 FQGNSA. The CDR3 extends over 16 amino acids. The CDR3 DNA is TGTGCCAGCAGCAAGAGGACTAGCGGGTCCTACAATGAGCAGTTCTTC. It yields the protein CASSKRTSGSYNEQFF.

The chain recombines TRBV12-3 or TRBV12-4 with TRBJ2-7; the match to TRBD1 covers 7 bases. V dropped 5 bases and J dropped 7; count of bases not matched to a gene: 11. This CDR3 spans 14 amino acids. Written as DNA, the CDR3 is TGTGCCAGCAGTCGACGACAGGGTGTTGGGGAGCAGTACTTC. It translates to CASSRRQGVGEQYF.

A remark on this clonotype: Germline and junction disagree at one end, which may indicate a read error. The chain has TRBV2 and TRBJ2-3, with 14 bases that match TRBD2. CDR3 length: 15 amino acids. Germline-derived CDR1 and CDR2 are SNHLY and FYNNEI. CDR3: CASKRLAGGTDTQYF. In DNA form, the CDR3 reads TGTGCCAGCAAGCGACTAGCGGGAGGGACAGATACGCAATATTTT.

There are many counts of this clonotype. The J gene is TRBJ2-3, the V gene TRBV7-2, with unresolved D. The CDR3 covers 12 residues. The V end was cut by 5 bases, the J end by 6 bases, with 9 bases between. Germline CDR1 reads SGHTA; CDR2 reads FQGNSA. The CDR3 nucleotides read TGTGCCAGCAGCCCCGGCCAGGATACGCAGTATTTT. It encodes CASSPGQDTQYF.

This sequence joins TRBV20-1 and TRBJ2-7, with 9 bases aligning to TRBD1. Unmatched junction bases numbered 8, after V lost 2 bases and J lost 6 bases. The CDR3 spans 14 residues. Germline CDR1 is DFQATT and CDR2 is SNEGSKA (reference sequence). CDR3 region: CSARMGTGLPEQYF. CDR3 nucleotides: TGCAGTGCTAGAATGGGGACAGGGTTGCCCGAGCAGTACTTC.

This clonotype was recorded many times. The rearrangement joins TRBV24-1 to TRBJ2-1; D is ambiguous. Deletions cut 4 bases from V and 7 bases from J, with 10 bases between. Germline loops: CDR1 KGHDR, CDR2 SFDVKD. This CDR3 has 13 residues. This CDR3 reads CATSDPYVNEQFF. CDR3 in DNA: TGTGCCACCAGTGACCCATACGTTAATGAGCAGTTCTTC.

Only a few counts were recorded for this clonotype. This chain joins TRBV7-3 and TRBJ2-3; D call uncertain. The CDR3 has 13 amino acids. The V end was cut by 5 bases, the J end by 6 bases, with 12 bases between. Germline assignment: CDR1 SGHTA and CDR2 FQGTGA. CDR3 sequence (DNA): TGTGCCAGCAGCCGGAACGACGGGGATACGCAGTATTTT. Translated, it gives CASSRNDGDTQYF.

This clonotype has only a few counts. The chain recombines TRBV9 with TRBJ2-2; 8 positions agree with TRBD2. This CDR3 spans 17 amino acids. Germline V gene sequence: CDR1 SGDLS, CDR2 YYNGEE. Losses at the gene ends were 1 base for V and 1 base for J; bases not matched to a gene: 6. CDR3 in DNA: TGTGCCAGCAGCGTATTCACTAGCGGAGGGAACACCGGGGAGCTGTTTTTT. As protein: CASSVFTSGGNTGELFF.

The chain links TRBV19 to TRBJ2-7; 10 positions match TRBD1. The V segment lost 8 bases and the J segment 2 bases; nucleotides outside the gene matches: 9. The germline V gene has CDR1 LNHDA and CDR2 SQIVND (reference sequence). The CDR3 is 15 amino acids. CDR3 residues: CASRRGGTGAYEQYF. CDR3 DNA: TGTGCCAGTCGCCGAGGCGGGACAGGGGCCTACGAGCAGTACTTC.

This clonotype was detected many times. V is TRBV29-1 and J is TRBJ1-5; 10 nucleotides agree with TRBD1. Germline values: CDR1 SQVTM, CDR2 ANQGSEA. The CDR3 consists of 13 residues. The J segment lost 7 bases and the V segment lost 4 bases, leaving 4 bases of the junction unmatched. Here the CDR3 reads CSVGGQGIQPQHF. DNA of the CDR3: TGCAGCGTTGGGGGACAGGGGATCCAGCCCCAGCATTTT. Filled out from reference TRBV29-1 and TRBJ1-5, the complete variable domain reads SAVISQKPSRDICQRGTSLTIQCQVDSQVTMMFWYRQQPGQSLTLIATANQGSEATYESGFVIDKFPISRPNLTFSTLTVSNMSPEDSSIYLCSVGGQGIQPQHFGDGTRLSIL.

The table lists this clonotype with many counts. V usage is TRBV7-8 and J usage is TRBJ1-1, with TRBD1 as a possible D gene (5 bases). This CDR3 is 13 amino acids long. V gave up 3 bases and J gave up 7 bases, with 12 bases separating them. Germline V lookup: CDR1 SGHVS, CDR2 FQNEAQ. The DNA for the CDR3 is TGTGCCAGCAGCTTTACAGGCAAAGTTGAAGCTTTCTTT. Protein: CASSFTGKVEAFF.

This chain joins TRBV20-1 and TRBJ1-6; D is unclear. The CDR3 has 16 residues. The V end lost 0 bases, the J end lost 9 bases, and 18 bases lay between the germline ends. Germline assignment: CDR1 DFQATT and CDR2 SNEGSKA (reference sequence). CDR3 amino acids: CSARDLRAPGGSPLHF. The DNA for the CDR3 is TGCAGTGCTAGAGATTTGCGGGCCCCCGGCGGTTCACCCCTCCACTTT.

The V call is TRBV6-5, the J call TRBJ2-3, with D possibly TRBD2 on 6 matching bases. CDR1 is MNHEY, CDR2 SVGAGI, per germline. V dropped 4 bases and J dropped 0 bases, with 11 bases sitting between them. The CDR3 totals 15 residues. The CDR3 coding sequence is TGTGCCAGCAGTTTTAGCGGAAAAAGCACAGATACGCAGTATTTT. Protein sequence: CASSFSGKSTDTQYF.